This entry describes one T cell receptor (beta chain). The CDR3 loop spans 15 amino acids. V gave up 0 bases and J gave up 6 bases, with 12 bases separating them. Germline V CDR1 and CDR2: SGHRS, YFSETQ. The data were obtained in a study of blood T cell repertoires in COVID-19. The assay was immunoSEQ multiplex PCR, and TCRdb's table has in-frame clones only and misses some. The sample contains 150,000 or so clones, approximately 81% of which appear only once. This chain joins TRBV5-1 and TRBJ1-4, with a possible D match to TRBD1 (6 bases). The source is a human donor in a cohort sampled during active COVID-19. Source material: peripheral blood. CDR3 sequence (DNA): TGCGCCAGCAGCTTGGGTACAGGGAGGGATGAAAAACTGTTTTTT. Translation: CASSLGTGRDEKLFF.